A selection of T cell receptor beta chains follows, all from one sample in a study of OX40 agonist ivuxolimab in advanced cancers. Some clones are missing from TCRdb's copy, which holds only in-frame ones; the method was immunoSEQ multiplex PCR. Here the sample spans 55,000 to 90,000 clones, just over 85% being singletons. Sequences were derived from CD4+ or CD8+ T cells sorted from blood, sampled in a trial of the OX40 agonist ivuxolimab. The receptors derive from an adult with an advanced solid tumor such as melanoma, head and neck, liver or kidney cancer. Each CDR3 is given with its conserved first and last residue. Fields, in order: V gene, clone size, J gene, D gene, CDR3 DNA, CDR3 protein. The D gene is left open where the match is weak. Part of the rows lack a size; the others show once, few, many or a class for expanded clones.

V gene: TRBV15
clone size: .
J gene: TRBJ1-3
D gene: TRBD1
CDR3 DNA: TGTGCCACCAGCAGAGATAGCGGGACAGCCGCTGGAAACACCATATATTTT
CDR3 protein: CATSRDSGTAAGNTIYF

V gene: TRBV5-1
clone size: .
J gene: TRBJ2-3
D gene: .
CDR3 DNA: TGCGCCAGCAGCTCGGGGACTAGCACAGATACGCAGTATTTT
CDR3 protein: CASSSGTSTDTQYF

V gene: TRBV7-8
clone size: few
J gene: TRBJ1-6
D gene: .
CDR3 DNA: TGTGCCAGCAGCTTAGCGCCGGGGGATGGTTCACCCCTCCACTTT
CDR3 protein: CASSLAPGDGSPLHF

V gene: TRBV6-5
clone size: .
J gene: TRBJ1-5
D gene: .
CDR3 DNA: TGTGCCAGTAGATTGGGGGGCCGGGCCCAGCATTTT
CDR3 protein: CASRLGGRAQHF

V gene: TRBV5-6
clone size: once
J gene: TRBJ2-3
D gene: .
CDR3 DNA: TGTGCCAGCAGCGTCCAGGTGAATACGCAGTATTTT
CDR3 protein: CASSVQVNTQYF

V gene: TRBV30
clone size: .
J gene: TRBJ2-7
D gene: .
CDR3 DNA: TGTGCCTGGAGTGCAACTCGGGGCGCTATATTCTACGAGCAGTACTTC
CDR3 protein: CAWSATRGAIFYEQYF

V gene: TRBV7-2
clone size: once
J gene: TRBJ2-1
D gene: TRBD1
CDR3 DNA: TGTGCCAGCAGTCCCGACAGGGGTGTCTACAATGAGCAGTTCTTC
CDR3 protein: CASSPDRGVYNEQFF

V gene: TRBV30
clone size: .
J gene: TRBJ2-5
D gene: .
CDR3 DNA: TGTGCCTGGAGTGTTAGGGAGACCCAGTACTTC
CDR3 protein: CAWSVRETQYF

V gene: TRBV7-6
clone size: .
J gene: TRBJ2-5
D gene: TRBD1
CDR3 DNA: TGTGCCAGCAGCTCCCTCCAGAACAGGGGCCTGTACTTC
CDR3 protein: CASSSLQNRGLYF

V gene: TRBV5-6
clone size: .
J gene: TRBJ2-3
D gene: .
CDR3 DNA: TGTGCCAGCAGCCAGATGGTCCCCGGTCGGGCAGATACGCAGTATTTT
CDR3 protein: CASSQMVPGRADTQYF

V gene: TRBV20-1
clone size: .
J gene: TRBJ2-7
D gene: .
CDR3 DNA: TGCAGTGCCGCGGGGACCCACGAGCAGTACTTC
CDR3 protein: CSAAGTHEQYF

V gene: TRBV5-4
clone size: .
J gene: TRBJ2-5
D gene: .
CDR3 DNA: TGTGCCAGCAGCTTGGCCGGCGGGGCCCAAGAGACCCAGTACTTC
CDR3 protein: CASSLAGGAQETQYF

V gene: TRBV30
clone size: .
J gene: TRBJ2-3
D gene: .
CDR3 DNA: TGTGCCGGACTCGGGGGGACAGACACAGATACGCAGTATTTT
CDR3 protein: CAGLGGTDTDTQYF

V gene: TRBV29-1
clone size: .
J gene: TRBJ2-1
D gene: TRBD2
CDR3 DNA: TGCAGCGTGACTCTAGCGGGGGAGCAGTTCTTC
CDR3 protein: CSVTLAGEQFF

V gene: TRBV7-8
clone size: .
J gene: TRBJ2-2
D gene: TRBD1
CDR3 DNA: TGTGCCAGCAGACCTCGGACAGGGATCGGGGAGCTGTTTTTT
CDR3 protein: CASRPRTGIGELFF